The clone carrying this T cell receptor beta chain was seen repeatedly, ten times or more. Its antigen is still unknown. The CDR3 loop spans 18 amino acids. The ends lost 3 bases at V and 0 bases at J; junction bases unmatched: 9. Per the germline V gene, CDR1 is MGHDK and CDR2 is SYGVNS. This record belongs to a study of neurological immune-mediated disorders. Findings of the study overall: CDR3 amino acid sequences found in expanded clones were never shared across subjects, suggesting private repertoires in all groups.

Unsorted libraries were prepared from 2 million PBMCs that had been stored at -80 C. Synthesis of cDNA used 5'RACE (with 10-nucleotide random UMIs). TCRdb reanalysed the 5' RACE reads using MiXCR and keeps one entry per CDR3 protein. Of approximately 50,000 distinct CDR3 sequences listed, 3% to 4% were seen once; the top ten hold 5.9%. This sequence was found in a middle-aged man with multiple sclerosis. Material for sequencing was PBMCs. The chain combines TRBV25-1 with TRBJ2-1; 9 bases agree with TRBD1. For the CDR3, the DNA is TGTGCCAGCAGTGAGGCGGGACAGGGTGTCCCCTCCTACAATGAGCAGTTCTTC. Amino acids: CASSEAGQGVPSYNEQFF.